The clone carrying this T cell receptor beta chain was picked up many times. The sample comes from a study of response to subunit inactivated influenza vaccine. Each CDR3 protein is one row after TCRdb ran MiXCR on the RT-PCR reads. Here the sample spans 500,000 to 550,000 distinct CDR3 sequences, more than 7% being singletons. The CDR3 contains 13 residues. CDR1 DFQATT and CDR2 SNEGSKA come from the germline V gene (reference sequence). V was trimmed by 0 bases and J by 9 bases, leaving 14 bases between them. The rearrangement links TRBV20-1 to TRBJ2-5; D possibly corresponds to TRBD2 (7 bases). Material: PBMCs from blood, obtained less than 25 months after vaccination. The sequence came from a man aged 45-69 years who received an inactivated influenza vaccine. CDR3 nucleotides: TGCAGTGCTAGAGAGGGGGGGGCCTGGGCCCAGTACTTC. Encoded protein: CSAREGGAWAQYF.